These T cell receptor beta chains were read from a single sample in a study of untreated major depressive disorder. Profiled with immunoSEQ multiplex PCR; TCRdb holds only in-frame clones, not every one. Here the sample spans 20,000 to 25,000 clones, approximately 89% being singletons. Sequenced sample: CD4+ T cells from PBMCs. The receptors here all came from a woman between 25 and 40 years old in good health. The CDR3 runs from the conserved cysteine through the conserved F or W.

v_call,j_call,cdr3_aa
TRBV18,TRBJ1-6,CASSQTPGALHF
TRBV28,TRBJ1-4,CASSFPGQGGEKLFF
TRBV10-2,TRBJ2-7,CASSESMTSGGYEQYF
TRBV9,TRBJ2-3,CASSVVVSTDTQYF
TRBV28,TRBJ2-3,CASSPSDGAADTQYF
TRBV11-2,TRBJ1-5,CASSPSSGLDQPQHF
TRBV30,TRBJ2-7,CAYRLGQKAYEQYF
TRBV7-3,TRBJ1-1,CASSERGVTEAFF
TRBV5-1,TRBJ2-2,CASSFADTGELFF
TRBV15,TRBJ1-3,CATSREGGPGNTIYF
TRBV7-2,TRBJ1-1,CASSLEGGVVTEAFF
TRBV7-2,TRBJ1-1,CASSFFGRGEAFF
TRBV28,TRBJ2-2,CASSLWLAGANTGELFF
TRBV5-1,TRBJ2-7,CASSFNQGGYEQYF
TRBV14,TRBJ2-7,CASSRHPPGPETEQYF
TRBV6-1,TRBJ2-1,CASKNGVYNEQFF
TRBV7-9,TRBJ1-5,CASSLGHSNQPQHF
TRBV6-1,TRBJ1-5,CASTGQGGSNQPQHF
TRBV9,TRBJ1-3,CASSVQGPPSGNTIYF
TRBV6-5,TRBJ2-1,CASSNRDTLGMMQFF
TRBV27,TRBJ1-2,CASSPRWGTYYGYTF
TRBV4-1,TRBJ1-1,CASRGNLKNTEAFF
TRBV7-2,TRBJ2-1,CASSLARVTSGNNEQFF
TRBV11-2,TRBJ2-3,CASRGAGARRLTDTQYF
TRBV7-6,TRBJ2-1,CASILSSRVPYNEQFF
TRBV5-1,TRBJ1-2,CASSLSLAGPVHGYTF
TRBV7-9,TRBJ2-1,CASSLRGTVNEQFF